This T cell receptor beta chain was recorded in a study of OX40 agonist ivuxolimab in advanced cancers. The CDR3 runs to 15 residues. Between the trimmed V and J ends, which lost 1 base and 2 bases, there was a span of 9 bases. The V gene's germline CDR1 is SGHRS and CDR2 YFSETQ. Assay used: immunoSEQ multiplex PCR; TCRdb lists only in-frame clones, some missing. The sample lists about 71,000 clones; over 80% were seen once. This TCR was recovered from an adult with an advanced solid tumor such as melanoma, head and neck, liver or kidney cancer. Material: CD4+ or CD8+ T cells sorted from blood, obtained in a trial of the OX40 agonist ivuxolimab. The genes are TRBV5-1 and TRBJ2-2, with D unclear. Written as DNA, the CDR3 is TGCGCCAGCAGCTTGTCAGGTTCTAACACCGGGGAGCTGTTTTTT. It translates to CASSLSGSNTGELFF.